Listed below are T cell receptor beta chains from one sample, sequenced in a study of CD8 T cells in Susac syndrome. TCRdb used MiXCR to reprocess the immunoSEQ multiplex PCR reads, holding one entry per CDR3 protein. The sample contains about 150,000 distinct CDR3 sequences, about 94% of which appear only once. The sample comprised CD8+ T cells from PBMCs. Receptors were obtained from a human donor with multiple sclerosis. CDR3s include the opening cysteine and the closing phenylalanine or tryptophan. Each record gives: clone size, V gene, D gene, J gene, CDR3 DNA, CDR3 protein. A D gene is named only where the DNA matches it firmly. Rows may omit the clone size; those that give it use once, few, many or a size class.

-	TRBV5-7	TRBD1	TRBJ2-3	TGTGCCAGCAGCCCTCCAACAGGGGGTGGAGATACGCAGTATTTT	CASSPPTGGGDTQYF
-	TRBV7-2	-	TRBJ2-7	TGTGCCAGCAGCTTAGGGACGGAGGGCCCAACCTACGAGCAGTACTTC	CASSLGTEGPTYEQYF
-	TRBV30	-	TRBJ2-1	TGTGCCTGGAGTATATCAGCGGGCAACAATGAGCAGTTCTTC	CAWSISAGNNEQFF
-	TRBV4-3	-	TRBJ2-3	TGCGCCAGCTCCCGAGAGGGCAGCTATGGAGATACGCAGTATTTT	CASSREGSYGDTQYF
-	TRBV2	-	TRBJ2-7	TGTGCCAGCATCGGCTACGAGCAGTACTTC	CASIGYEQYF
-	TRBV28	-	TRBJ1-5	TGTGCCAGCAGTCGAGGGGGTTACAATCAGCCCCAGCATTTT	CASSRGGYNQPQHF
-	TRBV7-9	-	TRBJ1-5	TGTGCCAGCAGCGATAGTATCAGGGGAGGCAATCAGCCCCAGCATTTT	CASSDSIRGGNQPQHF
-	TRBV28	TRBD1	TRBJ2-5	TGTGCCAGCAGTTTAACCCCCGGGACAGAAGAGACCCAGTACTTC	CASSLTPGTEETQYF
-	TRBV7-6	-	TRBJ1-1	TGTGCCAGCAGCTTGGGCGTTAAGACTGAAGCTTTCTTT	CASSLGVKTEAFF
-	TRBV10-3	TRBD2	TRBJ2-3	TGTGCCATCGGAGCGGGGGGGATCACAGATACGCAGTATTTT	CAIGAGGITDTQYF
-	TRBV12-3/TRBV12-4	TRBD1	TRBJ2-5	TGTGCCAGCAGTTTAGATACTAGAATCTCCGACAGGGAAAAAGAGACCCAGTACTTC	CASSLDTRISDREKETQYF
-	TRBV29-1	TRBD1	TRBJ2-1	TGCAGCGTTGCCCTTAGCCCCGGGACAGGGACTCTTGGGGGTGAGCAGTTCTTC	CSVALSPGTGTLGGEQFF
-	TRBV19	-	TRBJ1-1	TGTGCCAGTAGTATGATGCGGGGTTTTGATGAAGCTTTCTTT	CASSMMRGFDEAFF
-	TRBV29-1	-	TRBJ1-4	TGCAGCGTCTCCGTTCCGGGACCAGCCTCTTTGAATGAAAAACTGTTTTTT	CSVSVPGPASLNEKLFF
-	TRBV20-1	TRBD1	TRBJ2-2	TGCAGTGCTCCAAAGGAACAGGGGGCAGAGGGGGAGCTGTTTTTT	CSAPKEQGAEGELFF
-	TRBV27	-	TRBJ1-5	TGTGCCAGCAGTGTACGGGACTCACCAAATCAGCCCCAGCATTTT	CASSVRDSPNQPQHF
-	TRBV30	-	TRBJ2-6	TGTGCCTGGAGTGTTCCTGCTGGGGCCAACGTCCTGACTTTC	CAWSVPAGANVLTF
-	TRBV14	-	TRBJ1-5	TGTGCCAGCAGCGAAGGTGGAGGTCAGCCCCAGCATTTT	CASSEGGGQPQHF
-	TRBV2	TRBD1	TRBJ1-5	TGTGCCAGCTCAAGGACAGGGATCGGCAATCAGCCCCAGCATTTT	CASSRTGIGNQPQHF
-	TRBV28	-	TRBJ2-7	TGTGCCAGCAGTTATATCACGGGGGCACCAGGCGAGCAGTACTTC	CASSYITGAPGEQYF
once	TRBV6-2/TRBV6-3	TRBD1	TRBJ1-2	TGTGCCAGCAGTTCGGGACAGCCCAGTAGGGGCTACACCTTC	CASSSGQPSRGYTF
-	TRBV28	TRBD1	TRBJ1-5	TGTGCCAGCAGTTTGGGACAGATCAATCAGCCCCAGCATTTT	CASSLGQINQPQHF
-	TRBV20-1	-	TRBJ1-2	TGCAGTGCTAGATGGGTCGTTCCCACTCCTGGCTACACCTTC	CSARWVVPTPGYTF
-	TRBV19	-	TRBJ1-5	TGTGCCAGTAGTATAGGCCTATTTGCCAATCAGCCCCAGCATTTT	CASSIGLFANQPQHF
-	TRBV7-9	-	TRBJ1-1	TGTGCCAGCAGCTTAAGGACAGATCAGAACACTGAAGCTTTCTTT	CASSLRTDQNTEAFF
-	TRBV27	-	TRBJ1-6	TGTGCCAGCAGTTTGGCCGGGGGTACTGCACCCCTCCACTTT	CASSLAGGTAPLHF
-	TRBV2	-	TRBJ2-1	TGTGCCAGCAGTGAGTGGAGGTCCGCCTACAATGAGCAGTTCTTC	CASSEWRSAYNEQFF
-	TRBV27	-	TRBJ2-3	TGTGCCAGCAAAAGGCTAGCCGAGTTCCCAGATACGCAGTATTTT	CASKRLAEFPDTQYF
-	TRBV20-1	TRBD2	TRBJ2-3	TGCAGTGCTAGAGCTAGCGGGGGAGGTACGCAGTATTTT	CSARASGGGTQYF
-	TRBV27	TRBD1	TRBJ2-7	TGTGCCAGCAGTTTTGACAGGGGCAACGAGCAGTACTTC	CASSFDRGNEQYF
once	TRBV7-9	-	TRBJ2-7	TGTGCCAGCAGCACCGGGCCCGCGGACGAGCAGTACTTC	CASSTGPADEQYF
-	TRBV20-1	-	TRBJ1-2	TGCAGTGCTAGAGATCACAGCTATGGCTACACCTTC	CSARDHSYGYTF
-	TRBV9	-	TRBJ2-5	TGTGCCAGCAGCGTGAGATCGGGGACTCTGGAGACCCAGTACTTC	CASSVRSGTLETQYF
once	TRBV7-2	TRBD2	TRBJ2-3	TGTGCCAGCAGCCAACGGGGGGATCGCACAGATACGCAGTATTTT	CASSQRGDRTDTQYF
-	TRBV27	TRBD2	TRBJ2-7	TGTGCCAGCAGTCTCTCTGGGACTAGCGGCTACGAGCAGTACTTC	CASSLSGTSGYEQYF
few	TRBV27	-	TRBJ1-5	TGTGCCAGCAGTTTCCGAGATCAGCCCCAGCATTTT	CASSFRDQPQHF
-	TRBV28	TRBD1	TRBJ1-1	TGTGCCAGCAGTTTACAGGGGGCCACTGAAGCTTTCTTT	CASSLQGATEAFF
-	TRBV7-2	-	TRBJ2-5	TGTGCCAGCTTACCTCGGGCGGGCGGACGTGAGACCCAGTACTTC	CASLPRAGGRETQYF
-	TRBV7-9	TRBD1	TRBJ1-2	TGTGCCAGCAGCGGACAGGGGGCGTATAACTATGGCTACACCTTC	CASSGQGAYNYGYTF
-	TRBV12-3/TRBV12-4	-	TRBJ1-2	TGTGCCAGCAGTCCCGACCCCACAGGGTTCGATGGCTACACCTTC	CASSPDPTGFDGYTF
-	TRBV7-8	-	TRBJ1-2	TGTGCCAGCAGCTTAGACGCAAACTATGGCTACACCTTC	CASSLDANYGYTF
-	TRBV19	-	TRBJ2-7	TGTGCCAGTAGTCTGCAGGCAGACTACGAGCAGTACTTC	CASSLQADYEQYF
-	TRBV14	-	TRBJ2-7	TGTGCCAGCAGCCAAGGGTACTACGAGCAGTACTTC	CASSQGYYEQYF
-	TRBV4-2	-	TRBJ2-1	TGTGCCAGCAGCCAAGATTGGCGGGGGCGCGATGAGCAGTTCTTC	CASSQDWRGRDEQFF
-	TRBV4-3	TRBD1	TRBJ2-6	TGCGCCAGCAGCCAAGATCAGGGGGCTGGGGCCAACGTCCTGACTTTC	CASSQDQGAGANVLTF